This T cell receptor (beta chain) was sequenced during a study of cytomegalovirus exposure and HLA in healthy donors. Overall study results and limits: A later analysis found first-cohort TCR clusters tended to co-occur in the approximately 110 validation repertoires. Cytomegalovirus-associated status was assigned to around 160 TCR beta chains. Researchers reported that a few CMV-associated chains were confirmed in vitro as CMV antigen-specific. Rarity characterized most TCR sequences, yet some public TCRs appeared in many donors.

Sequencing used immunoSEQ multiplex PCR; TCRdb keeps in-frame clones, though not all of them. The data hold 150,000 or so clones, with approximately 90% observed a single time. Concerning this clone: What it binds is unknown.

The CDR3 runs 16 residues. With V trimmed by 3 bases and J by 3 bases, 10 bases remained unmatched. Germline loops: CDR1 MGHRA, CDR2 YSYEKL. Sample: PBMCs. The chain carries TRBV4-1 and TRBJ2-7; 8 bases fit TRBD1. This clonotype was obtained from a woman between 25 and 40 years old in good health and CMV-seronegative. The CDR3 protein is CASSHPTGTGVYEQYF. CDR3 sequence (DNA): TGCGCCAGCAGCCACCCAACCGGGACAGGCGTCTACGAGCAGTACTTC.